The 29 T cell receptor beta chains below come from one sample, sequenced in a study of OX40 agonist ivuxolimab in advanced cancers. Generated by immunoSEQ multiplex PCR, the TCRdb table keeps only in-frame clones and is missing some. The sample consists of about 84,000 clones, 90% to 95% of them appearing once. The specimen comprised CD4+ or CD8+ T cells sorted from blood, sampled in a trial of the OX40 agonist ivuxolimab. The origin of the receptors is an adult with an advanced solid tumor such as melanoma, head and neck, liver or kidney cancer.

The chain's CDR3 is CASSLGVSLGPVNTEAFF. As DNA, the CDR3 is TGTGCCAGCAGTTTAGGGGTCAGTCTGGGGCCTGTGAACACTGAAGCTTTCTTT. V usage is TRBV28 and J usage is TRBJ1-1, with D possibly TRBD1 on 5 matching bases. V was shortened by 2 bases and J by 0 bases, with 19 bases between the two germline ends. Germline-derived CDR1 and CDR2 are MDHEN and SYDVKM. This CDR3 region has 18 residues.

This chain uses TRBV6-6 with TRBJ1-5; D is possibly TRBD1 (5 bases). This CDR3 region has 15 residues. Germline values: CDR1 MNHNY, CDR2 SVGAGI (reference sequence). V dropped 5 bases and J dropped 0 bases, with 11 bases sitting between them. CDR3 in amino acids: CASSHDRNSNQPQHF. In nucleotides, the CDR3 is TGTGCCAGCAGTCACGACAGAAATAGCAATCAGCCCCAGCATTTT.

V is TRBV13 and J is TRBJ2-7; the D gene is possibly TRBD2 (6 bases). The V and J ends lost 6 bases and 5 bases respectively, with 14 bases between them. Germline loops: CDR1 PRHDT, CDR2 FYEKMQ (reference sequence). The CDR3 spans 13 residues. CDR3 residues: CASSLGGFNEQYF. In DNA form, the CDR3 reads TGTGCCAGCAGTTTGGGGGGATTCAACGAGCAGTACTTC.

This clone was recorded once. The V gene is TRBV28, the J gene TRBJ1-5; unclear D gene. This CDR3 is built from 12 residues. Germline CDR1 MDHEN, CDR2 SYDVKM. V was pared by 4 bases and J by 7 bases, with 8 bases between. In nucleotides, the CDR3 is TGTGCCAGCAGTTGGGCGGGCCAGCCCCAGCATTTT. It yields the protein CASSWAGQPQHF. Based on the CDR3 plus reference TRBV28 and TRBJ1-5, the full variable domain is DVKVTQSSRYLVKRTGEKVFLECVQDMDHENMFWYRQDPGLGLRLIYFSYDVKMKEKGDIPEGYSVSREKKERFSLILESASTNQTSMYLCASSWAGQPQHFGDGTRLSIL.

The rearrangement joins TRBV4-3 to TRBJ2-2; D unclear. V was pared by 3 bases and J by 3 bases, with 2 bases between. Germline V gene lookup returns CDR1 LGHNA and CDR2 YSLEER. The CDR3 extends over 12 amino acids. The CDR3 coding sequence is TGCGCCAGCAGCCAGTACACCGGGGAGCTGTTTTTT. The encoded protein is CASSQYTGELFF.

The chain links TRBV14 to TRBJ2-2; TRBD2 is a possible D gene (6 bases). The CDR3 consists of 17 residues. The germline V gene encodes CDR1 SGHDN and CDR2 FVKESK. V lost 0 bases and J 1 base, leaving 12 bases between the germline ends. CDR3 loop: CASSQDRRDLNTGELFF. As DNA, the CDR3 is TGTGCCAGCAGCCAAGATAGGAGGGACTTGAACACCGGGGAGCTGTTTTTT.

The CDR3 sequence: CASSFRGLNTEAFF. The DNA for the CDR3 is TGTGCCAGCAGCTTTAGGGGTCTGAACACTGAAGCTTTCTTT. V is TRBV7-2 and J is TRBJ1-1; a possible D gene is TRBD1 (5 bases). V lost 3 bases and J 0 bases, leaving 8 bases between the germline ends. This CDR3 spans 14 amino acids. Germline V CDR1 and CDR2: SGHTA, FQGNSA.

The chain is built from TRBV7-9 and TRBJ2-5; 9 bases map to TRBD2. Germline CDR1 and CDR2: SEHNR and FQNEAQ (reference sequence). V lost 4 bases, J lost 7 bases, and 19 bases stayed unmatched. The CDR3 has 18 amino acids. The CDR3 DNA is TGTGCCAGCAGCTCACCCCTGCGGGGGGGCCCTGGGCGGTTGACCCAGTACTTC. As protein: CASSSPLRGGPGRLTQYF.

The rearrangement joins TRBV19 to TRBJ2-1, with 13 bases lining up with TRBD2. The CDR3 runs to 17 residues. The germline gives CDR1 LNHDA, CDR2 SQIVND (reference sequence). Trimming at V came to 0 bases and at J to 8 bases, leaving 7 bases not matched to a gene. CDR3 DNA: TGTGCCAGTAGTATAGACGGGACTAGCGGGGCGGGCGATGAGCAGTTCTTC. Its protein is CASSIDGTSGAGDEQFF.

This sequence joins TRBV7-2 and TRBJ2-5, with 9 bases fitting TRBD2. Germline V gene sequence: CDR1 SGHTA, CDR2 FQGNSA. The ends lost 5 bases at V and 4 bases at J; junction bases unmatched: 11. There are 16 residues in the CDR3. This CDR3 is CASSRTGTSLIETQYF. Written as DNA, the CDR3 is TGTGCCAGCAGCCGCACCGGGACTAGCCTTATAGAGACCCAGTACTTC.

This chain uses TRBV13 with TRBJ2-1; D might be TRBD2 (6 bases). This CDR3 has 16 residues. Germline values: CDR1 PRHDT, CDR2 FYEKMQ (reference sequence). V was trimmed by 5 bases and J by 0 bases, leaving 14 bases between them. CDR3 sequence: CASSTAGLSSYNEQFF. The CDR3, as DNA: TGTGCCAGCAGCACAGCGGGCTTGAGCTCCTACAATGAGCAGTTCTTC.

The chain links TRBV18 to TRBJ2-7; D assignment may be TRBD1 or TRBD2 (5 bases each). The CDR3 loop spans 15 amino acids. Deletions cut 0 bases from V and 0 bases from J, with 9 bases between. Germline CDR1 and CDR2: KGHSH and LQKENI. The CDR3 sequence: CASSPPPGSSYEQYF. The DNA for the CDR3 is TGTGCCAGCTCACCACCCCCAGGGAGCTCCTACGAGCAGTACTTC.

To note about this clone: The same CDR3 can be traced to other DNA sequences in this sample. The chain joins TRBV11-2 to TRBJ2-5; maybe TRBD2 (6 bases). From germline, CDR1 is SGHAT and CDR2 FQNNGV. Deletions cut 3 bases from V and 3 bases from J, with 8 bases between. This CDR3 spans 13 amino acids. CDR3: CASSFPGEETQYF. The CDR3 DNA follows: TGTGCCAGCAGCTTCCCGGGGGAAGAGACCCAGTACTTC.

The chain uses TRBV5-1 and TRBJ2-5; 7 nucleotides align to TRBD1. The length of the CDR3 is 14 residues. Trimming took 0 bases from V and 5 from J; bases not matched to a gene: 4. Germline values: CDR1 SGHRS, CDR2 YFSETQ. CDR3 sequence reads: CASSLAGTEETQYF. CDR3 nucleotides: TGCGCCAGCAGCTTGGCCGGGACAGAGGAGACCCAGTACTTC.

This clone occurred once. CDR3 DNA sequence: TGTGCCAGCAGCTTAGGGGCAACGGTTGAAGCTTTCTTT. Translation gives CASSLGATVEAFF. V usage is TRBV7-9 and J usage is TRBJ1-1; D uncertain. Trimming pared 1 base from V and 7 bases from J, leaving 10 bases between. Germline values: CDR1 SEHNR, CDR2 FQNEAQ (reference sequence). The CDR3 consists of 13 residues.

This chain links TRBV4-1 with TRBJ2-1, with 9 bases aligning to TRBD2. The ends lost 0 bases at V and 2 bases at J; junction bases unmatched: 5. CDR1 and CDR2 from the germline V gene are MGHRA and YSYEKL. CDR3 length: 17 amino acids. In DNA, the CDR3 is TGCGCCAGCAGCCAAGATAGGGCTAGCGGGGCCTACAATGAGCAGTTCTTC. It is translated as CASSQDRASGAYNEQFF.

The chain carries TRBV5-4 and TRBJ2-7; maybe TRBD2 (6 bases). The V end lost 3 bases, the J end lost 0 bases, and 10 bases lay between the germline ends. This CDR3 contains 14 residues. In germline, CDR1 is SGHNT, CDR2 YYREEE (reference sequence). The CDR3 region is CASSWAGSSYEQYF. CDR3 coding DNA: TGTGCCAGCAGCTGGGCGGGGAGCTCCTACGAGCAGTACTTC.

The chain employs TRBV7-2 and TRBJ1-1; 11 bases are a match to TRBD1. In germline, CDR1 is SGHTA, CDR2 FQGNSA. The CDR3 covers 18 residues. The junction had 11 bases not matched to a gene; V was cut back by 4 bases and J by 1 base. Here the CDR3 reads CASSSLVDRGQWNTEAFF. In DNA form, the CDR3 reads TGTGCCAGCAGCTCCTTAGTGGACAGGGGGCAGTGGAACACTGAAGCTTTCTTT. Supplemented by reference TRBV7-2 and TRBJ1-1, the full variable domain reads GAGVSQSPSNKVTEKGKDVELRCDPISGHTALYWYRQSLGQGLEFLIYFQGNSAPDKSGLPSDRFSAERTGGSVSTLTIQRTQQEDSAVYLCASSSLVDRGQWNTEAFFGQGTRLTVV.

Regarding this clone: This specimen includes other DNA sequences encoding the same CDR3. The V call is TRBV11-2, the J call TRBJ2-7; no clear D gene. Germline loops: CDR1 SGHAT, CDR2 FQNNGV. Trimming took 1 base from V and 1 from J, leaving 2 bases between them. This CDR3 contains 12 residues. CDR3: CASSLVSYEQYF. CDR3 sequence (DNA): TGTGCCAGCAGCTTAGTATCCTACGAGCAGTACTTC.

This clone was seen many times. The chain employs TRBV2 and TRBJ1-1; 7 nucleotides align to TRBD1. The V segment lost 5 bases and the J segment 13 bases; nucleotides outside the gene matches: 13. CDR3 length: 13 residues. The germline V gene encodes CDR1 SNHLY and CDR2 FYNNEI. In DNA, the CDR3 is TGTGCCAGCAGTAATGACAGGGACGCCTCCGGTTTCTTT. This sequence encodes CASSNDRDASGFF.

V and J are TRBV5-1 and TRBJ2-7; tentative D call: TRBD2 (6 bases). Germline V lookup: CDR1 SGHRS, CDR2 YFSETQ. The CDR3 has 14 amino acids. Deletions cut 3 bases from V and 2 bases from J, with 12 bases between. The CDR3 sequence: CASSWEVYTYEQYF. DNA for the CDR3: TGCGCCAGCAGCTGGGAGGTCTACACCTACGAGCAGTACTTC. Looking up the rest from reference TRBV5-1 and TRBJ2-7 gives the full variable domain: KAGVTQTPRYLIKTRGQQVTLSCSPISGHRSVSWYQQTPGQGLQFLFEYFSETQRNKGNFPGRFSGRQFSNSRSEMNVSTLELGDSALYLCASSWEVYTYEQYFGPGTRLTVT.

The J gene is TRBJ1-2, the V gene TRBV29-1; tentative D call: TRBD1 (6 bases). CDR3 length: 16 residues. The ends were cut back, 0 bases at V and 4 bases at J, with 18 bases in the middle. CDR1 is SQVTM and CDR2 is ANQGSEA in the germline V gene. CDR3 residues: CSVEDGLGAEGYGYTF. CDR3 sequence (DNA): TGCAGCGTTGAAGATGGTTTGGGGGCAGAGGGCTATGGCTACACCTTC.

The chain carries TRBV11-2 and TRBJ2-1; D ambiguous. The CDR3 totals 15 residues. The V gene's germline CDR1 is SGHAT and CDR2 FQNNGV. Deletions cut 1 base from V and 6 bases from J, with 13 bases between. For the CDR3, the DNA is TGTGCCAGCAGCTTAGCCGGGCTAGTAAGCAATGAGCAGTTCTTC. This sequence encodes CASSLAGLVSNEQFF.

The V gene is TRBV19, the J gene TRBJ2-2, with no clear D. In germline, CDR1 is LNHDA, CDR2 SQIVND (reference sequence). The CDR3 covers 16 residues. V was trimmed by 1 base and J by 4 bases, leaving 13 bases between them. The CDR3 here is CASSIVIGGPTGELFF. The CDR3 DNA follows: TGTGCCAGTAGTATAGTAATAGGCGGACCCACCGGGGAGCTGTTTTTT.

The chain recombines TRBV2 with TRBJ2-7, with D possibly TRBD2 on 6 matching bases. Germline V gene data show CDR1 as SNHLY and CDR2 as FYNNEI. The CDR3 totals 16 residues. V shed 5 bases and J shed 7 bases, with 24 bases lying between them. The CDR3 protein is CASSFTGGKRPWEQYF. CDR3 bases: TGTGCCAGCAGTTTCACGGGCGGGAAAAGACCTTGGGAGCAGTACTTC.

This clone came up a few times. This chain links TRBV7-2 with TRBJ1-1; D gene unclear. The germline V gene encodes CDR1 SGHTA and CDR2 FQGNSA. The ends were cut back, 5 bases at V and 0 bases at J, with 4 bases in the middle. This CDR3 spans 12 amino acids. In nucleotides, the CDR3 is TGTGCCAGCAGCGATATGAACACTGAAGCTTTCTTT. This sequence encodes CASSDMNTEAFF.

V gene TRBV27 combines with J gene TRBJ1-2; the D gene is possibly TRBD1 (6 bases). Trimming stripped 4 bases from V and 4 bases from J, with 16 bases between. Germline V CDR1 and CDR2: MNHEY, SMNVEV (reference sequence). The CDR3 consists of 15 residues. The CDR3 is CASSSLPTGFYGYTF. In DNA form, the CDR3 reads TGTGCCAGCAGTTCACTCCCCACAGGGTTCTATGGCTACACCTTC.

This clone appeared many times. The chain combines TRBV28 with TRBJ2-1; perhaps TRBD2 as D (5 bases). The length of the CDR3 is 15 residues. Germline V gives CDR1 MDHEN, CDR2 SYDVKM. V lost 6 bases and J lost 0, with 12 bases in between. The CDR3 region has the DNA TGTGCCAGCAGGGAGGACTCGAGCTCCTACAATGAGCAGTTCTTC. As protein: CASREDSSSYNEQFF.

The chain combines TRBV21-1 with TRBJ2-7; the table calls TRBD1, which could not be checked here. TRBV21-1 is a pseudogene segment. CDR3 length equals 17 residues. The CDR3 sequence is CASSKGERQSIIYEQYF. The CDR3 coding sequence is TGTGCCAGCAGCAAAGGCGAAAGACAATCGATAATCTACGAGCAGTACTTC.